This T cell receptor beta chain was identified during a study of Ad26.COV2.S vaccination and SARS-CoV-2 variants. The V segment lost 4 bases and the J segment 4 bases; nucleotides outside the gene matches: 6. Germline V gene data show CDR1 as MRHNA and CDR2 as SNTAGT. This CDR3 has 16 amino acids. The assay was immunoSEQ multiplex PCR, and TCRdb's table has in-frame clones only and misses some. The sample consists of around 450,000 clones, around 90% of them appearing once. The sample's treatment: around 19 received Ad26.COV2.S at low or high dose, single or two shots; about 5 received placebo; per-sample allocation not given. Sampling was performed 63 days after the first vaccine or placebo injection.

The input for sequencing was peripheral blood, taken in a trial of Ad26.COV2.S vaccine versus placebo. This rearrangement joins TRBV6-4 to TRBJ2-2; 10 bases align to TRBD2. This clonotype was obtained from a person aged 18-60 years who received the Ad26.COV2.S COVID-19 vaccine or a placebo. CDR3 protein: CASSVLAGIGTGELFF. Written as DNA, the CDR3 is TGTGCCAGCAGTGTACTAGCGGGAATTGGCACCGGGGAGCTGTTTTTT.